This TCR beta chain came from a study of Ad26.COV2.S vaccination and SARS-CoV-2 variants. Study-wide context: Enrollment placed the donor in the COV1001 Ad26.COV2.S trial arm. Into the muscle, Ad26.COV2.S was dosed once or twice, 56 days apart. Study conclusions and caveats: From the TCR breadth and depth analyses, total T cell responses may have been underestimated.

The CDR3 is made up of 13 amino acids. V lost 3 bases and J 2 bases, leaving 7 bases between the germline ends. Germline loops: CDR1 MNHEY, CDR2 SVGAGI. Treatment here: 15 to 20 received Ad26.COV2.S at low or high dose, single or two shots; about 5 received placebo; per-sample allocation not given. Samples analyzed were those drawn on day 63 after the first vaccine or placebo injection. The shot given was an Ad26 vector that makes Wuhan-strain SARS-CoV-2 spike. For this clone: Its target is unknown.

Repertoires were generated with immunoSEQ multiplex PCR, while TCRdb's copy carries only in-frame clones and drops some. Among about 350,000 clones listed, roughly 90% were seen once. This clonotype was obtained from a person between 18 and 65 years old who received the Ad26.COV2.S COVID-19 vaccine or a placebo. Specimen: peripheral blood, collected in a trial of Ad26.COV2.S vaccine versus placebo. The V and J genes are TRBV6-5 and TRBJ1-1; tentative D call: TRBD1 (5 bases). DNA for the CDR3: TGTGCCAGCAGTTATCAGGGAAACACTGAAGCTTTCTTT. This sequence encodes CASSYQGNTEAFF.